One sample yielded the 11 T cell receptor beta chains listed below, sequenced in a study of blood T cell repertoires in COVID-19. The protocol was immunoSEQ multiplex PCR, while the TCRdb copy is restricted to in-frame clones and leaves out a portion. The table includes about 170,000 clones, about 80% detected once. The sequencing sample was made of peripheral blood. The source is a woman of 80 years or more with acute or convalescent COVID-19.

The chain employs TRBV6-5 and TRBJ2-5, with 8 nucleotides matching TRBD1. The V segment lost 5 bases and the J segment 7 bases; nucleotides outside the gene matches: 12. The length of the CDR3 is 15 residues. Germline CDR1 is MNHEY and CDR2 is SVGAGI. The CDR3 sequence is CASSPRDRTVGTQYF. The CDR3 nucleotides are TGTGCCAGCAGTCCCCGGGACAGGACAGTGGGGACCCAGTACTTC.

The V and J genes are TRBV11-2 and TRBJ2-1; D possibly corresponds to TRBD2 (5 bases). Germline-derived CDR1 and CDR2 are SGHAT and FQNNGV. Trimming pared 5 bases from V and 2 bases from J, leaving 13 bases between. The CDR3 runs to 15 residues. The CDR3 DNA is TGTGCCAGCAGCCGTAGCGCGACCCCCTACAATGAGCAGTTCTTC. It is translated as CASSRSATPYNEQFF.

The chain uses TRBV2 and TRBJ2-7; TRBD2 agrees at 15 bases. Losses at the gene ends were 8 bases for V and 4 bases for J; bases not matched to a gene: 6. Germline CDR1 and CDR2: SNHLY and FYNNEI. The CDR3 sequence is 15 residues long. CDR3 region: CASPRTSGRGYEQYF. CDR3 in DNA: TGTGCCAGCCCCCGGACTAGCGGGAGGGGTTACGAGCAGTACTTC.

The rearrangement joins TRBV18 to TRBJ1-2; tentatively, D is TRBD1 (6 bases). This CDR3 comprises 12 residues. Trimming cost V 6 bases and J 7 bases, with 12 bases left between them. Germline loops: CDR1 KGHSH, CDR2 LQKENI. Here the CDR3 DNA reads TGTGCCAGCTCCGAGGGACAAGTTGGCTACACCTTC. This encodes CASSEGQVGYTF.

The chain carries TRBV10-1 and TRBJ2-1; 8 bases match TRBD2. Per germline, CDR1 WNHNN and CDR2 SYGVQD (reference sequence). The CDR3 sequence is 15 residues long. J lost 2 bases, V lost 3 bases, and 3 bases had no gene match. The CDR3 region is CASSESGGPYNEQFF. In nucleotides, the CDR3 is TGCGCCAGCAGTGAATCGGGAGGGCCCTACAATGAGCAGTTCTTC.

This clone occurred once. The V gene is TRBV11-2, the J gene TRBJ2-7; 8 positions match TRBD1. Looked up from germline, CDR1 is SGHAT and CDR2 is FQNNGV. Trimming removed 1 base from V and 4 bases from J; junction bases left unmatched: 9. This CDR3 region has 16 residues. CDR3 nucleotide sequence: TGTGCCAGCAGCTTAGGTGCGGACAGGGACCCTTACGAGCAGTACTTC. Protein sequence: CASSLGADRDPYEQYF.

This clone was found a few times. The chain combines TRBV2 with TRBJ2-7; the D gene is possibly TRBD1 (7 bases). V dropped 4 bases and J dropped 0 bases, with 16 bases sitting between them. This CDR3 comprises 16 residues. Germline assignment: CDR1 SNHLY and CDR2 FYNNEI. Here the CDR3 DNA reads TGTGCCAGCAGTGCGACTGACAGGGAGGTCTCCTACGAGCAGTACTTC. Translation gives CASSATDREVSYEQYF.

The rearrangement uses TRBV11-1 and TRBJ1-1; D gene unclear. Between the trimmed V and J ends, which lost 2 bases and 1 base, there was a span of 5 bases. Germline loops: CDR1 SGHAT, CDR2 FQDESV (reference sequence). CDR3 length: 13 amino acids. This chain's CDR3 is CASSLTGNTEAFF. CDR3 coding DNA: TGTGCCAGCAGCTTAACCGGGAACACTGAAGCTTTCTTT.

The table lists this clone with a count of one. The chain joins TRBV5-4 to TRBJ1-2; 7 nucleotides agree with TRBD1. CDR1 and CDR2 from the germline V gene are SGHNT and YYREEE (reference sequence). Trimming at V came to 6 bases and at J to 5 bases, leaving 7 bases not matched to a gene. This CDR3 comprises 13 residues. CDR3 nucleotide sequence: TGTGCCAGCACTGACAGGGACTTTTATGGCTACACCTTC. It is translated as CASTDRDFYGYTF. Together with reference TRBV5-4 and TRBJ1-2, the CDR3 gives the full variable domain: ETGVTQSPTHLIKTRGQQVTLRCSSQSGHNTVSWYQQALGQGPQFIFQYYREEENGRGNFPPRFSGLQFPNYSSELNVNALELDDSALYLCASTDRDFYGYTFGSGTRLTVV.

The chain uses TRBV9 and TRBJ2-4; D might be TRBD1 (6 bases). The CDR3 loop spans 16 amino acids. Germline lookup yields CDR1 SGDLS and CDR2 YYNGEE. V was cut by 0 bases and J by 0 bases, with 10 bases left in between. The CDR3 region is CASSVGDRLAKNIQYF. CDR3 coding DNA: TGTGCCAGCAGCGTAGGCGACAGGTTAGCCAAAAACATTCAGTACTTC.

The chain links TRBV29-1 to TRBJ2-1; 8 bases are a match to TRBD1. This CDR3 is built from 18 residues. Germline V gives CDR1 SQVTM, CDR2 ANQGSEA. J gave up 6 bases and V 4 bases, and 20 bases lay outside the gene matches. Here the CDR3 reads CSVGPGTGRDLFSNEQFF. CDR3 in DNA: TGCAGCGTTGGACCGGGGACAGGCCGGGACTTATTTTCCAATGAGCAGTTCTTC.